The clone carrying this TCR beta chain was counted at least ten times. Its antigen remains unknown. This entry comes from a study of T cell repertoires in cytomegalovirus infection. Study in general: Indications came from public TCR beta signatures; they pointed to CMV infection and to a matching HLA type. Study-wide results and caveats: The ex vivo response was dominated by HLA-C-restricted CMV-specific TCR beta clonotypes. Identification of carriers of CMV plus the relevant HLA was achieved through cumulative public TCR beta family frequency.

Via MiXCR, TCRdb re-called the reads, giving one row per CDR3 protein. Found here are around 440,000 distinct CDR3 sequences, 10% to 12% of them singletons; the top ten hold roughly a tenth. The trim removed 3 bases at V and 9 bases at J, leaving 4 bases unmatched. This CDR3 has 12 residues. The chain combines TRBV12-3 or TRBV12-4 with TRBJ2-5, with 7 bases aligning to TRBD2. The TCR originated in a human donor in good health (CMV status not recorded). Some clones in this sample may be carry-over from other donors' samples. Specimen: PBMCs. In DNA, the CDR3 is TGTGCCAGCAGTTTGGAACGGGAGGCCCAGTACTTC. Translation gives CASSLEREAQYF.